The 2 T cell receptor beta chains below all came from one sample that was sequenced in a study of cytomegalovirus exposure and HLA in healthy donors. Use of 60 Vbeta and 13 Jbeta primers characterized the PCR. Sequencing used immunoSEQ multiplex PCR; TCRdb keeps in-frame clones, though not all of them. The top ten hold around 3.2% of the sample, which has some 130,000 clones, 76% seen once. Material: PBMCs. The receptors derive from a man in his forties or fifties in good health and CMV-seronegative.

CDR3 residues: CSVASGMTSGANVLTF. The CDR3 region has the DNA TGCAGCGTTGCTAGCGGTATGACCTCTGGGGCCAACGTCCTGACTTTC. J is TRBJ2-6 and V is TRBV29-1; 7 nucleotides line up with TRBD2. From germline, CDR1 is SQVTM and CDR2 ANQGSEA. V dropped 4 bases and J dropped 0; count of bases not matched to a gene: 6. This CDR3 has 16 amino acids.

CDR3 coding DNA: TGTGCCAGCAGCTTGAATCCGGGGTCTGGAAACACCATATATTTT. Amino acid sequence: CASSLNPGSGNTIYF. The chain recombines TRBV5-6 with TRBJ1-3; D is unresolved. V lost 1 base and J lost 1, with 9 bases in between. The germline CDR1 and CDR2 sequences are SGHDT and YYEEEE. The CDR3 is 15 amino acids.